This T cell receptor (beta chain) was observed in a study of CD8 T cells in ankylosing spondylitis. General study points: The clones that were linked to disease were reported to be significantly enriched in matched synovial fluid samples from ankylosing spondylitis patients. Previously reported in reactive arthritis synovial fluid and blood were some of the motif variants.

One entry per CDR3 protein results from TCRdb running MiXCR on the 5' RACE reads. The repertoire holds roughly 250,000 distinct CDR3 sequences, with approximately 9% as singletons. The CDR3 is 14 residues long. Germline V CDR1 and CDR2: MNHEY, SMNVEV (reference sequence). V lost 5 bases and J 0 bases, leaving 10 bases between the germline ends. There are many counts of this clonotype. Its specificity is not known. This chain joins TRBV27 and TRBJ1-2; D is perhaps TRBD1 (6 bases). The material sequenced was blood, either unsorted or a sorted T cell fraction (not recorded which). This receptor was obtained from a male donor with ankylosing spondylitis or in good health (not recorded which). The CDR3 reads CASSQQGSNYGYTF. The CDR3 DNA follows: TGTGCCAGCAGTCAACAGGGTTCTAACTATGGCTACACCTTC.